The sequence of this TCR beta chain was determined in a study of T cell repertoires in cytomegalovirus infection. Study summary: TCR beta signatures that were public indicated CMV infection and matching HLA type.

TCRdb itself ran the reads through MiXCR, one entry per CDR3 protein. The table shows about 440,000 distinct CDR3 sequences, with approximately 33% occurring only once. The germline V and J ends were trimmed by 5 bases and 1 base, with 11 bases remaining between them. Germline loops: CDR1 PRHDT, CDR2 FYEKMQ (reference sequence). There are 14 residues in the CDR3. In the case of this clonotype: Its specificity is unknown.

Study-wide findings and caveats: HLA-C-restricted CMV-specific TCR beta clonotypes were dominant in the ex vivo response. Cumulative frequency (of public TCR beta family members) identified carriers of CMV plus the relevant HLA.

This rearrangement joins TRBV13 to TRBJ1-1; D gene ambiguous. This clonotype originated in a human donor in good health (CMV status not recorded). Some clones in this sample may be carry-over from other donors' samples. The sample was PBMCs. The CDR3 nucleotides read TGTGCCAGCAGCAATACAGTGGGGAACACTGAAGCTTTCTTT. Amino acid sequence: CASSNTVGNTEAFF.